This TCR beta chain was sequenced in a study of blood T cell repertoires in COVID-19. Across the whole study: Italy, Spain and the United States were the sources of the convalescent and acute COVID-19 samples. Sources were T cells, B-cell-depleted T cells, or PBMCs; the material itself was cDNA or gDNA.

Per the original data handling: The assay estimated nucleated cells by amplifying reference gene primers. Clones were read by immunoSEQ multiplex PCR, and TCRdb kept only the in-frame ones, dropping some. V and J calls and clone size are as listed in that table; D and trimming were resolved from the DNA. The profile shows 150,000 to 200,000 clones, roughly nine tenths of them singletons. The CDR3 is 14 amino acids. V dropped 1 base and J dropped 2; count of bases not matched to a gene: 0. Germline CDR1 and CDR2: LNHNV and YYDKDF (reference sequence). Specimen: peripheral blood. The rearrangement links TRBV15 to TRBJ2-5; 8 bases map to TRBD1. The sequence was collected from a man between 65 and 80 years old with active or convalescent COVID-19. CDR3 DNA sequence: TGTGCCACCAGCAGAGGGACAGGGCAAGAGACCCAGTACTTC. Amino acids: CATSRGTGQETQYF.